What follows are 3 T cell receptor beta chains derived from one specimen sequenced in a study of blood T cell repertoires in COVID-19. Repertoires were generated with immunoSEQ multiplex PCR, while TCRdb's copy carries only in-frame clones and drops some. The sample records 85,000 to 120,000 clones, roughly 92% being singletons. Material for sequencing was peripheral blood. The receptor set was obtained from a woman aged 50 to 65 with COVID-19, enrolled during active disease.

Worth noting for this clone: One end of the junction does not line up with germline, which may come from a read error. The chain carries TRBV30 and TRBJ2-5, with 7 positions matching TRBD2. Germline loops: CDR1 GTSNPN, CDR2 SVGIG (reference sequence). The CDR3 extends over 13 amino acids. CDR3: CAWRASGQETQYF. The DNA of the CDR3 is TGTGCTTGGAGGGCTAGCGGACAAGAGACCCAGTACTTC.

V gene TRBV5-1 combines with J gene TRBJ2-3; the match to TRBD2 covers 9 bases. The CDR3 consists of 15 residues. Germline V lookup: CDR1 SGHRS, CDR2 YFSETQ. V lost 0 bases, J lost 4 bases, and 3 bases stayed unmatched. CDR3 nucleotides: TGCGCCAGCAGCTTGGAGCGGGGGGCATCAGATACGCAGTATTTT. This codes for CASSLERGASDTQYF.

The V call is TRBV11-2, the J call TRBJ2-7; 8 nucleotides line up with TRBD2. With 3 bases clipped from V and 1 base from J, the junction kept 5 bases outside the gene matches. Germline V CDR1 and CDR2: SGHAT, FQNNGV. This CDR3 has 15 residues. The CDR3 protein is CASSFRRGASYEQYF. Written as DNA, the CDR3 is TGTGCCAGCAGCTTCAGGCGGGGGGCATCCTACGAGCAGTACTTC. Complete variable domain (other parts from reference TRBV11-2 and TRBJ2-7): EAGVAQSPRYKIIEKRQSVAFWCNPISGHATLYWYQQILGQGPKLLIQFQNNGVVDDSQLPKDRFSAERLKGVDSTLKIQPAKLEDSAVYLCASSFRRGASYEQYFGPGTRLTVT.